This entry features one T cell receptor (beta chain) sequence. Authors' data handling: Counts of nucleated cells, estimated from reference gene primer amplification, were obtained. Some clones are missing from TCRdb's copy, which holds only in-frame ones; the method was immunoSEQ multiplex PCR. That table supplies the V and J calls and clone size; D and trimming were determined from the DNA. Among about 120,000 clones listed, about nine tenths were seen once. The CDR3 extends over 15 amino acids. Trimming at V came to 2 bases and at J to 3 bases, leaving 2 bases not matched to a gene. CDR1 and CDR2 from the germline V gene are SGDLS and YYNGEE. These data belong to a study of blood T cell repertoires in COVID-19. Study-wide context: Material from acute and convalescent COVID-19 was sourced from the United States, Italy and Spain.

The chain carries TRBV9 and TRBJ2-7; 13 bases are a match to TRBD2. The receptor's source is a human donor with active COVID-19. The donor label of this sample is uncertain. The source material was peripheral blood. This CDR3 is CASSVGLAGSYEQYF. The CDR3 region has the DNA TGTGCCAGCAGCGTGGGACTAGCGGGGAGCTACGAGCAGTACTTC. The whole variable domain, remainder taken from reference TRBV9 and TRBJ2-7, is DSGVTQTPKHLITATGQRVTLRCSPRSGDLSVYWYQQSLDQGLQFLIQYYNGEERAKGNILERFSAQQFPDLHSELNLSSLELGDSALYFCASSVGLAGSYEQYFGPGTRLTVT.